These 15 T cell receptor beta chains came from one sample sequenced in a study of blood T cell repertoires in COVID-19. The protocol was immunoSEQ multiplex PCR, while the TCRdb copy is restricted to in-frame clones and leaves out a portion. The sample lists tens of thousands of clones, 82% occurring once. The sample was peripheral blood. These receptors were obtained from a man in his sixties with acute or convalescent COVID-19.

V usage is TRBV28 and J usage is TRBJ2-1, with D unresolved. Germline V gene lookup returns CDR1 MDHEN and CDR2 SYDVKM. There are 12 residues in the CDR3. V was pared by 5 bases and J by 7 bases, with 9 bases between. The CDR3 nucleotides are TGTGCCAGCAGTGTCGAGAGTAATGAGCAGTTCTTC. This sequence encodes CASSVESNEQFF.

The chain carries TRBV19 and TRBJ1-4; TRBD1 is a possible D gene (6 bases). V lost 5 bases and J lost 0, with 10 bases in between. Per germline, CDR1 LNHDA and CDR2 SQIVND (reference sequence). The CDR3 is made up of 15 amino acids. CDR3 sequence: CASSAQGTTNEKLFF. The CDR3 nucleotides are TGTGCCAGTAGTGCACAGGGAACAACTAATGAAAAACTGTTTTTT.

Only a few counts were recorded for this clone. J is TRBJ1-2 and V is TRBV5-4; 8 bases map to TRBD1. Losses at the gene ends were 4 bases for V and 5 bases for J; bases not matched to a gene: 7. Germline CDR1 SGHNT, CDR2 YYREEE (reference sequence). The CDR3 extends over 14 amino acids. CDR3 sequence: CASSPTGDGYGYTF. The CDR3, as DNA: TGTGCCAGCAGCCCGACAGGGGATGGGTATGGCTACACCTTC.

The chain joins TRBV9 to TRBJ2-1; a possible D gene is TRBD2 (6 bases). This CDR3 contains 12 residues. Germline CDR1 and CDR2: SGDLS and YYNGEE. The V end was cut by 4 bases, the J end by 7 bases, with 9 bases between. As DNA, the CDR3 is TGTGCCAGCAGCCCTGCGGGGAATGAGCAGTTCTTC. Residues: CASSPAGNEQFF. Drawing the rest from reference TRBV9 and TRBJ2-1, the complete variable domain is DSGVTQTPKHLITATGQRVTLRCSPRSGDLSVYWYQQSLDQGLQFLIQYYNGEERAKGNILERFSAQQFPDLHSELNLSSLELGDSALYFCASSPAGNEQFFGPGTRLTVL.

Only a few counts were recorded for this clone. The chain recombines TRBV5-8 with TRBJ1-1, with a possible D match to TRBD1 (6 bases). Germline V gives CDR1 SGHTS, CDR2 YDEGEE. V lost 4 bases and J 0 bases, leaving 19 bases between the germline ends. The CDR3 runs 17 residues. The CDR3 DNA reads TGTGCCAGCAGCCTAGGTGGGGGCCTAACCCTGAACACTGAAGCTTTCTTT. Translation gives CASSLGGGLTLNTEAFF. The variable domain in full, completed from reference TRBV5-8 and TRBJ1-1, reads EAGVTQSPTHLIKTRGQQATLRCSPISGHTSVYWYQQALGLGLQFLLWYDEGEERNRGNFPPRFSGRQFPNYSSELNVNALELEDSALYLCASSLGGGLTLNTEAFFGQGTRLTVV.

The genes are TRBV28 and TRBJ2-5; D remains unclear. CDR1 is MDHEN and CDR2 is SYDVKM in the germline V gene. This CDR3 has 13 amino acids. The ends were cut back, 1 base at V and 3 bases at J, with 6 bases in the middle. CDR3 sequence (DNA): TGTGCCAGCAGTTTATTCGCAGAAGAGACCCAGTACTTC. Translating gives CASSLFAEETQYF.

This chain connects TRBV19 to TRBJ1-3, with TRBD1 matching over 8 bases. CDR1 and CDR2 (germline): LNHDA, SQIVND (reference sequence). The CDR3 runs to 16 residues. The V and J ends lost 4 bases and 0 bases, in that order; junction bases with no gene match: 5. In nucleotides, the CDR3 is TGTGCCAGTAGTACGACAGGGGTTCCCTCTGGAAACACCATATATTTT. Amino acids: CASSTTGVPSGNTIYF.

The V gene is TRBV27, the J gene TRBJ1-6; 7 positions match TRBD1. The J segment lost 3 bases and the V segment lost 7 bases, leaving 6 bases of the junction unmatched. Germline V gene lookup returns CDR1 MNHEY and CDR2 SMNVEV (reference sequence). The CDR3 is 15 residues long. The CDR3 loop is CASNWDSGYNSPLHF. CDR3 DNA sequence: TGTGCCAGCAATTGGGACAGCGGCTATAATTCACCCCTCCACTTT.

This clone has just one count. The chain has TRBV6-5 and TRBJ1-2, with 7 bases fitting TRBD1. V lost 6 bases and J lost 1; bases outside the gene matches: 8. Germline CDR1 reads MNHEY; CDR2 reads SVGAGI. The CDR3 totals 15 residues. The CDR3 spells CASRPPGQRNYGYTF. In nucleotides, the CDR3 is TGTGCCAGCAGACCACCGGGACAGCGTAACTATGGCTACACCTTC.

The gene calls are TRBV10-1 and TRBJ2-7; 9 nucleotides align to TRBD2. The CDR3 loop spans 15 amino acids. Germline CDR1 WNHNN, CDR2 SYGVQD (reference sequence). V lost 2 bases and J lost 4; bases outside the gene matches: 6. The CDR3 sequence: CASSERLAGEYEQYF. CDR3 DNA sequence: TGCGCCAGCAGTGAGAGATTAGCGGGAGAATACGAGCAGTACTTC.

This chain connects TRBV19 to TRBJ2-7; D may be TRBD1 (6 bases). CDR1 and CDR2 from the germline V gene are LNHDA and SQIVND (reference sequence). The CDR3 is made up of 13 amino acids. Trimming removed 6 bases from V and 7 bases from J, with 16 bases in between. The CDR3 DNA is TGTGCCAGTAGCGAGGCCAGGGGTGTGGAGCAGTACTTC. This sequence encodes CASSEARGVEQYF.

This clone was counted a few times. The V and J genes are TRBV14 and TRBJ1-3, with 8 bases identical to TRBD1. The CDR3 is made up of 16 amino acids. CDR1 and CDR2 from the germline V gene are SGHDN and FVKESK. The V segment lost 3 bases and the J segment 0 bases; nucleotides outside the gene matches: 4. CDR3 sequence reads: CASSQTTGGSGNTIYF. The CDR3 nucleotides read TGTGCCAGCAGCCAGACCACAGGGGGCTCTGGAAACACCATATATTTT. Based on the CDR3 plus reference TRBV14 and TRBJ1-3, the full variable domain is EAGVTQFPSHSVIEKGQTVTLRCDPISGHDNLYWYRRVMGKEIKFLLHFVKESKQDESGMPNNRFLAERTGGTYSTLKVQPAELEDSGVYFCASSQTTGGSGNTIYFGEGSWLTVV.

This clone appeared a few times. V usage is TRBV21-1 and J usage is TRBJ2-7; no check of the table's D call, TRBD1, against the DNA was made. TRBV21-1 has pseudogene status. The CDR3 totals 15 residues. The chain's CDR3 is CASAGATRARCEQYF. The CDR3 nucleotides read TGTGCCAGCGCAGGGGCAACGCGAGCACGATGCGAGCAGTACTTC.

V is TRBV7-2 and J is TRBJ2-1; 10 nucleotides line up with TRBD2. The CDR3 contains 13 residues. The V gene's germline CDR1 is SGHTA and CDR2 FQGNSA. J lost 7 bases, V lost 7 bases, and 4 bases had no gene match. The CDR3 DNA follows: TGTGCCAGCAAGAGCGGGGGGGCGAATGAGCAGTTCTTC. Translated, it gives CASKSGGANEQFF.

The CDR3 sequence is CSVSQGYEQYF. The CDR3 coding sequence is TGCAGCGTTTCACAGGGCTACGAGCAGTACTTC. The chain is built from TRBV29-1 and TRBJ2-7; D may be TRBD1 (6 bases). Germline values: CDR1 SQVTM, CDR2 ANQGSEA. The CDR3 is made up of 11 amino acids. V lost 5 bases and J lost 3, with 8 bases in between.